A selection of T cell receptor beta chains follows, all from one sample in a study of T cell responses to AZD1222 COVID-19 vaccine. Sequencing used immunoSEQ multiplex PCR; TCRdb keeps in-frame clones, though not all of them. This sample carries 150,000 to 200,000 clones, around 94% of them seen once, and the ten largest clones take approximately 4%. The sample was peripheral blood, taken 28 days after the second dose of the MenACWY control vaccine. The receptors stem from an adult who received the MenACWY meningococcal vaccine as a control. CDR3s leave out the opening cysteine and the closing phenylalanine or tryptophan. Clone size is given for some rows only: seen once, a few or many times, or a class if the clone is expanded.

j_gene,v_gene,abundance,CDR3aa
TRBJ1-1,TRBV7-9,.,ASSYSTGTEAF
TRBJ2-2,TRBV4-3,.,ASSQEAGPNTGELF
TRBJ1-1,TRBV19,.,ASSIGVRNTEAF
TRBJ2-3,TRBV4-3,.,ASSPRGASTDTQY
TRBJ2-3,TRBV18,.,ASSPAQRTSTDTQY
TRBJ1-1,TRBV27,.,ASCGRGEAF
TRBJ1-1,TRBV5-1,.,ASSLATGRSMNTEAF
TRBJ2-2,TRBV12-3/TRBV12-4,.,ASTLGGPGELF
TRBJ2-7,TRBV14,.,ASSQDFHEQY
TRBJ1-2,TRBV5-5,.,ASTPVGEKVHGYT
TRBJ1-2,TRBV20-1,.,SAKSPGYT
TRBJ1-5,TRBV19,.,ASSWGQGKNNQPQH
TRBJ1-1,TRBV7-9,.,ASSSIRRKNTEAF
TRBJ2-2,TRBV6-1,.,ASSADGLAGAVTGELF
TRBJ1-5,TRBV7-2,.,ASSAGGLNNQPQH
TRBJ2-7,TRBV9,.,ASSVGTVSYEQY
TRBJ1-5,TRBV7-2,once,ASNQDRFQPQH
TRBJ1-5,TRBV21-1,.,ASSKSLPFQPQH
TRBJ1-1,TRBV16,.,ASSQSTVSEAF
TRBJ1-1,TRBV6-5,.,ASRGTALEAF
TRBJ1-1,TRBV5-1,.,ASSLEQGARTEAF
TRBJ2-5,TRBV14,.,ASSGGASSVLKETQY
TRBJ1-2,TRBV27,once,ATWDRGNYGYT
TRBJ1-5,TRBV19,.,ASTTGEGLPQH
TRBJ1-3,TRBV5-1,.,ASSLGQTNSGNTIY
TRBJ1-1,TRBV19,.,ASRGAGSGGMNTEAF
TRBJ2-5,TRBV28,.,ASSTSDHNPGTQY
TRBJ1-3,TRBV19,.,ASSVTGQGGNTIY
TRBJ1-5,TRBV6-1,.,ASSDNLRLSWDSNQPQH
TRBJ2-7,TRBV27,once,ASSLAARGYEQY
TRBJ1-1,TRBV2,.,ASTDRGLRNTEAF
TRBJ1-5,TRBV2,.,ASRGDSYSNQPQH
TRBJ2-3,TRBV18,.,ASSPDSSDTQY
TRBJ1-2,TRBV2,.,ASSEAPGTGGNYGYT
TRBJ2-3,TRBV11-2,.,ASSPYGAQGTDTQY
TRBJ2-1,TRBV27,.,ASRTSGWNEQF